The clone carrying this T cell receptor beta chain has only one observation. In the original processing: For nucleated cells, counts were estimated from reference gene primer amplification. Using immunoSEQ multiplex PCR, the repertoire was profiled, and TCRdb retains in-frame clones only, with some absent. V and J calls and clone size are given by that table; D and trimming were obtained from the DNA. The table records roughly 190,000 clones, just under 90% of them present only once. This CDR3 has 17 residues. CDR1 is SGHTA, CDR2 FQGNSA, per germline. The germline V and J ends were trimmed by 0 bases and 1 base, with 13 bases remaining between them. The sample is drawn from a study of blood T cell repertoires in COVID-19. Overall study context: Samples came from the United States, Italy and Spain, spanning acute and convalescent COVID-19.

This TCR came from a man between 18 and 35 years old with active or convalescent COVID-19. The material sequenced was peripheral blood. The chain couples TRBV7-2 to TRBJ2-1, with D unresolved. In DNA, the CDR3 is TGTGCCAGCAGCTTAGCAGGTTCTCCGGGTTCCTACAATGAGCAGTTCTTC. This codes for CASSLAGSPGSYNEQFF.